One and the same sample provided the 14 T cell receptor beta chains below, sequenced in a study of control samples from healthy donors and cancer patients. This table comes from immunoSEQ multiplex PCR, and its TCRdb copy is limited to in-frame clones, with some not included. The sample holds 150,000 to 200,000 clones, more than 85% seen once. The sequencing input was blood. These receptors all stem from a woman between 40 and 55 years old in good health.

V gene TRBV19 combines with J gene TRBJ1-5; D is ambiguous. The CDR3 runs to 13 residues. V dropped 2 bases and J dropped 7 bases, with 9 bases sitting between them. Germline V gene data show CDR1 as LNHDA and CDR2 as SQIVND (reference sequence). In DNA form, the CDR3 reads TGTGCCAGTAGTATACAGGCAGCACAGCCCCAGCATTTT. Translation gives CASSIQAAQPQHF.

V gene TRBV28 combines with J gene TRBJ2-3; D perhaps matches TRBD1 (5 bases). V was cut by 6 bases and J by 6 bases, with 10 bases left in between. The CDR3 has 12 amino acids. Germline loops: CDR1 MDHEN, CDR2 SYDVKM. The CDR3 bases are TGTGCCAGCAGCCTGGGGCGGGATACGCAGTATTTT. Residues: CASSLGRDTQYF.

This sequence joins TRBV10-3 and TRBJ2-1; TRBD1 aligns across 10 bases. Trimming at V came to 10 bases and at J to 6 bases, leaving 6 bases not matched to a gene. The length of the CDR3 is 13 residues. From germline, CDR1 is ENHRY and CDR2 SYGVKD. The CDR3 DNA follows: TGTGCCACAGGACAGGGGGTAGGCAATGAGCAGTTCTTC. It codes for CATGQGVGNEQFF.

This clone was recorded once. In nucleotides, the CDR3 is TGTGCCAGCAGCCAAGATTGGACAGGGGTGGCCACTGAAGCTTTCTTT. It translates to CASSQDWTGVATEAFF. The chain employs TRBV14 and TRBJ1-1, with 9 bases identical to TRBD1. The CDR3 is 16 residues long. CDR1 is SGHDN, CDR2 FVKESK, per germline. J was trimmed by 4 bases and V by 0 bases; bases with no gene match: 6.

The chain couples TRBV2 to TRBJ2-7; possibly TRBD1 for D (6 bases). V lost 0 bases and J lost 2, with 17 bases in between. Germline assignment: CDR1 SNHLY and CDR2 FYNNEI. This CDR3 comprises 17 residues. The CDR3 DNA sequence: TGTGCCAGCAGTGAAGCGATTGGGACAACAGGGACCTACGAGCAGTACTTC. Protein: CASSEAIGTTGTYEQYF.

This sequence joins TRBV7-9 and TRBJ2-3; D is uncertain. V lost 5 bases and J lost 4, with 13 bases in between. Germline CDR1 and CDR2: SEHNR and FQNEAQ (reference sequence). There are 14 residues in the CDR3. The CDR3 sequence is CASSPGPSSDTQYF. The CDR3 DNA follows: TGTGCCAGCAGCCCCGGGCCAAGTTCAGATACGCAGTATTTT.

This clone was observed once. Here the CDR3 DNA reads TGTGCCACCAGCAGACCTCTCGAGCCCCAGCATTTT. This translates into CATSRPLEPQHF. The rearrangement links TRBV15 to TRBJ1-5, with no clear D. CDR1 is LNHNV and CDR2 is YYDKDF in the germline V gene (reference sequence). With 2 bases removed from V and 8 bases from J, the gap between germline ends came to 7 bases. The CDR3 spans 12 residues.

The chain carries TRBV3-1 (or the pseudogene TRBV3-2) and TRBJ1-6, with TRBD1 identical over 7 bases. The J segment lost 0 bases and the V segment lost 4 bases, leaving 6 bases of the junction unmatched. Germline V CDR1 and CDR2: LGHDT, YNNKEL (reference sequence). This CDR3 has 17 residues. Written as DNA, the CDR3 is TGTGCCAGCAGCCGGACAGGTATAGGCTCCTATAATTCACCCCTCCACTTT. The encoded protein is CASSRTGIGSYNSPLHF.

This clone appeared a few times. The chain is built from TRBV7-9 and TRBJ1-6; unclear D gene. Germline values: CDR1 SEHNR, CDR2 FQNEAQ (reference sequence). There are 14 residues in the CDR3. V shed 0 bases and J shed 9 bases, with 9 bases lying between them. The CDR3 DNA reads as TGTGCCAGCAGCTTAGCGCTCGGCTCTTCACCCCTCCACTTT. Amino acids: CASSLALGSSPLHF.

A single count supports this clone. This chain uses TRBV15 with TRBJ1-1; TRBD1 might be the D (5 bases). V shed 5 bases and J shed 3 bases, with 13 bases lying between them. The CDR3 has 14 amino acids. Germline values: CDR1 LNHNV, CDR2 YYDKDF (reference sequence). The CDR3 here is CATSGTGRDTEAFF. The CDR3, as DNA: TGTGCCACCAGCGGGACCGGGCGGGACACTGAAGCTTTCTTT.

This clone has only one observation. The CDR3 reads CASSLARSYEQYF. The DNA of the CDR3 is TGTGCCAGCAGCTTAGCCCGCTCCTACGAGCAGTACTTC. The chain carries TRBV7-8 and TRBJ2-7; D is uncertain. Trimming took off 0 bases at V and 0 bases at J, with 3 bases between the two ends. The CDR3 loop spans 13 amino acids. Germline assignment: CDR1 SGHVS and CDR2 FQNEAQ.

The chain carries TRBV19 and TRBJ2-2; no clear D gene. Deletions cut 9 bases from V and 2 bases from J, with 13 bases between. This CDR3 comprises 14 residues. From germline, CDR1 is LNHDA and CDR2 SQIVND (reference sequence). The CDR3 here is CASRWGFNTGELFF. The CDR3 coding sequence is TGTGCCAGCCGGTGGGGATTTAACACCGGGGAGCTGTTTTTT.

A note on this clone: It is unclear where the CDR3 begins or ends on the DNA, so no DNA is shown, and the CDR3 is as TCRdb lists it. V usage is TRBV15 and J usage is TRBJ2-1. Germline V gene sequence: CDR1 LNHNV, CDR2 YYDKDF (reference sequence). Counting both end residues, the CDR3 totals 13 amino acids. CDR3 sequence: CATSVGPGDEQFF.

This rearrangement joins TRBV9 to TRBJ2-7; D is perhaps TRBD1 (5 bases). Trimming took 2 bases from V and 5 from J, leaving 11 bases between them. The CDR3 has 13 residues. Germline V lookup: CDR1 SGDLS, CDR2 YYNGEE. The DNA for the CDR3 is TGTGCCAGCAGCGTCGGCAGGGTCGACGAGCAGTACTTC. Its translation: CASSVGRVDEQYF. Together with reference TRBV9 and TRBJ2-7, the CDR3 gives the full variable domain: DSGVTQTPKHLITATGQRVTLRCSPRSGDLSVYWYQQSLDQGLQFLIQYYNGEERAKGNILERFSAQQFPDLHSELNLSSLELGDSALYFCASSVGRVDEQYFGPGTRLTVT.